This T cell receptor beta chain derives from a study of T cells in Graves' hyperthyroidism and ophthalmopathy. Study results and limitations: Ophthalmopathy was identified by the model a median about 6.8 months ahead of onset. Blood also showed most of the thyroid clonotypes that were expanded above 0.001.

The definition of stable Graves' hyperthyroidism was no ophthalmopathy progression within 18 months. On this clonotype: The target antigen is unknown. Sequence at one end of the junction differs from germline and may be a read error.

Amplification of TCR beta CDR3 regions used RNA as the template. TCR CDR3 underwent first-round RT-PCR with the HTBI primer set. TCRdb re-derived calls from the multiplex PCR reads in MiXCR, one entry per CDR3 protein. The sample contains about 540,000 distinct CDR3 sequences, 40% to 55% of which appear only once. The source of this sequence is a woman under 30 with Graves' hyperthyroidism. What was sequenced was peripheral blood or thyroid tissue (not recorded which).

DNA for the CDR3: TGTGCCAACAGCATAGGGGGGCAAGCAACTAATGAAAAACTGTTTTTT. Amino acids: CANSIGGQATNEKLFF. The chain joins TRBV7-2 to TRBJ1-4; TRBD1 might be the D (6 bases). This CDR3 has 16 residues. The germline gives CDR1 SGHTA, CDR2 FQGNSA.